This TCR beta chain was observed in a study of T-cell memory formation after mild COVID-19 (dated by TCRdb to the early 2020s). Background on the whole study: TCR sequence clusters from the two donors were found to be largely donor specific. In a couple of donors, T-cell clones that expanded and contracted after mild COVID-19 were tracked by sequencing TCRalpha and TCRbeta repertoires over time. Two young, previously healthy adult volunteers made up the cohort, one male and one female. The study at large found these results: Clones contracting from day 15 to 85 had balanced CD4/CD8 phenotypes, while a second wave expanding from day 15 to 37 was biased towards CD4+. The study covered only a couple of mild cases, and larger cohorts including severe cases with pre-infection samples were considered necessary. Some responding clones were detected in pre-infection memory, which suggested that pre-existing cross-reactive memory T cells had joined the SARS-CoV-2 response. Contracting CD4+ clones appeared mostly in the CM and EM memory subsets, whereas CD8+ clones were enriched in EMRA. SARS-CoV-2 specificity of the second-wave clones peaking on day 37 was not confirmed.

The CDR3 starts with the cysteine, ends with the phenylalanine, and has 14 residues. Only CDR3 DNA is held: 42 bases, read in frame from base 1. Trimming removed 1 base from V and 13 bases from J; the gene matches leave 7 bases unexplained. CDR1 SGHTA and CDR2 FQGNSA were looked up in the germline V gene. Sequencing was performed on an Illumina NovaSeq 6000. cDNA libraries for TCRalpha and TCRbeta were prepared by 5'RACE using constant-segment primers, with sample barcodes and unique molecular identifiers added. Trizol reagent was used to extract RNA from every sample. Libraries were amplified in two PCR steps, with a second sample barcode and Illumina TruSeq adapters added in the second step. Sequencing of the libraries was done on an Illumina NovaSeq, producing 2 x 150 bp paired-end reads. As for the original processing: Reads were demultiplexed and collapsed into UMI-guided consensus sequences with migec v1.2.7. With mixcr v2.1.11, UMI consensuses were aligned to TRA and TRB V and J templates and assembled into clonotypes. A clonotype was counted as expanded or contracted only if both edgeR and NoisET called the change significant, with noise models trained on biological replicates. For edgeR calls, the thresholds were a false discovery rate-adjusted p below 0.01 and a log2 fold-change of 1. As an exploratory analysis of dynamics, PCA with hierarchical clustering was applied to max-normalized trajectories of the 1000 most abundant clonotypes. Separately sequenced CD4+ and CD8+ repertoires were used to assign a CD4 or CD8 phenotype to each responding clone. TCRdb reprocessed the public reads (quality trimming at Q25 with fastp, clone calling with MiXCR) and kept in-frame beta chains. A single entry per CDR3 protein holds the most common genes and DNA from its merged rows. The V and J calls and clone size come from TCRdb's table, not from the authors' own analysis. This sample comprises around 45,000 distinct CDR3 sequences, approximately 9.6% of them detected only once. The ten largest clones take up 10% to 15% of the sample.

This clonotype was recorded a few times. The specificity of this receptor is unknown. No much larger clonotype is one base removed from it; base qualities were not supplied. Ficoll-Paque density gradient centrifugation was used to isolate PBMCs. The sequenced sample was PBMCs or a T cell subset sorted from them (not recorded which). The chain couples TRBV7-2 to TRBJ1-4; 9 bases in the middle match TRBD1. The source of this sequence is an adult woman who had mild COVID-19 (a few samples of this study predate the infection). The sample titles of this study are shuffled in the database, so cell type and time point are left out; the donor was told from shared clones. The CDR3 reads CASSLDLGQGLLFF. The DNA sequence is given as TGTGCCAGCAGCTTAGATCTCGGACAGGGGTTACTGTTTTTT.